The 21 T cell receptor beta chains reported below all come from one sample, sequenced in a study of identical twins. TCRdb re-analysed the 5' RACE reads in MiXCR, keeping a single row per CDR3 protein. The sample carries approximately 190,000 distinct CDR3 sequences, roughly 15% recorded once. The data also belong to a second study, concerning T cells expressing NK-cell markers.

Sequencing input: CD8+ T cells sorted from blood. Receptors were obtained from a woman between 18 and 29 years old in good health.

This clonotype has a count of ten or more. V gene TRBV7-9 combines with J gene TRBJ2-7; 8 bases are shared with TRBD1. CDR1 is SEHNR and CDR2 is FQNEAQ in the germline V gene (reference sequence). The trim removed 8 bases at V and 5 bases at J, leaving 5 bases unmatched. The CDR3 contains 12 residues. The CDR3 coding sequence is TGTGCCAGCTCCGACAGGGGCAACGAGCAGTACTTC. This sequence encodes CASSDRGNEQYF.

In its sample, this clonotype was seen once. The chain employs TRBV9 and TRBJ2-2; 11 positions match TRBD2. The CDR3 runs to 19 residues. Germline V CDR1 and CDR2: SGDLS, YYNGEE. V trimming: 4 bases; J trimming: 2 bases; junction bases outside the gene matches: 13. The CDR3 is CASSPRTSGGHVNTGELFF. The DNA for the CDR3 is TGTGCCAGCAGCCCGCGAACTAGCGGGGGCCACGTTAACACCGGGGAGCTGTTTTTT.

This clonotype appeared a few times. The V and J genes are TRBV10-2 and TRBJ1-5, with a tentative D call TRBD1 (6 bases). Germline V CDR1 and CDR2: WSHSY, SAAADI. Between the trimmed V and J ends, which lost 8 bases and 1 base, there was a span of 12 bases. CDR3 length: 14 residues. CDR3 bases: TGCGCCAGCCACACAGGGTCCAGCAATCAGCCCCAGCATTTT. It encodes CASHTGSSNQPQHF.

In this sample, this clonotype turned up a few times. The CDR3 DNA is TGCAGTGCGTGGGACGGCCCCACAGATACGCAGTATTTT. Amino acids: CSAWDGPTDTQYF. The V and J genes are TRBV20-1 and TRBJ2-3; the D call may be TRBD1 or TRBD2 (5 bases each). V was shortened by 6 bases and J by 2 bases, with 12 bases between the two germline ends. Germline assignment: CDR1 DFQATT and CDR2 SNEGSKA (reference sequence). CDR3 size: 13 residues.

V usage is TRBV7-2 and J usage is TRBJ2-3, with 10 bases fitting TRBD2. This CDR3 is 16 amino acids long. Germline CDR1 reads SGHTA; CDR2 reads FQGNSA. With V trimmed by 5 bases and J by 1 base, 6 bases remained unmatched. The CDR3 DNA sequence: TGTGCCAGCAGCCCCCCAACTAGCGGGGGCACAGATACGCAGTATTTT. This encodes CASSPPTSGGTDTQYF. The variable domain in full, completed from reference TRBV7-2 and TRBJ2-3, reads GAGVSQSPSNKVTEKGKDVELRCDPISGHTALYWYRQSLGQGLEFLIYFQGNSAPDKSGLPSDRFSAERTGGSVSTLTIQRTQQEDSAVYLCASSPPTSGGTDTQYFGPGTRLTVL.

The V call is TRBV6-1, the J call TRBJ2-3; 13 bases map to TRBD2. The CDR3 extends over 18 amino acids. CDR1 MNHNS and CDR2 SASEGT come from the germline V gene. The J segment lost 5 bases and the V segment lost 6 bases, leaving 14 bases of the junction unmatched. The CDR3 sequence: CASSRLAGGLFGIDTQYF. The DNA for the CDR3 is TGTGCCAGCAGCCGACTAGCGGGGGGCCTCTTCGGGATAGATACGCAGTATTTT.

The chain uses TRBV12-3 or TRBV12-4 and TRBJ2-5, with 7 bases lining up with TRBD2. Germline trimming cut 8 bases from V and 2 bases from J; bases unmatched to any gene: 11. This CDR3 comprises 15 residues. The chain's CDR3 is CASQEASGAQETQYF. In DNA form, the CDR3 reads TGTGCCAGCCAAGAAGCTAGCGGAGCTCAAGAGACCCAGTACTTC.

The genes are TRBV6-1 and TRBJ2-1, with a tentative D call TRBD1 (5 bases). The CDR3 is 13 residues long. Trimming took off 5 bases at V and 4 bases at J, with 9 bases between the two ends. Germline CDR1 reads MNHNS; CDR2 reads SASEGT. This chain's CDR3 is CASSKGAYNEQFF. CDR3 DNA: TGTGCCAGCAGTAAAGGGGCTTACAATGAGCAGTTCTTC.

This clonotype was recorded a few times. Here the CDR3 reads CASSSSLLGPSSYEQYF. CDR3 DNA sequence: TGTGCCAGCAGCTCGTCGCTCCTCGGCCCGAGCTCCTACGAGCAGTACTTC. The chain has TRBV7-2 and TRBJ2-7, with D unclear. The germline V gene has CDR1 SGHTA and CDR2 FQGNSA. The V end lost 4 bases, the J end lost 0 bases, and 19 bases lay between the germline ends. There are 17 residues in the CDR3.

This clonotype appeared a few times. CDR3 sequence reads: CASSFSRDEQYF. In DNA, the CDR3 is TGTGCCAGCAGTTTCTCCCGGGACGAGCAGTACTTC. The rearrangement joins TRBV12-3 or TRBV12-4 to TRBJ2-7, with D unresolved. V lost 3 bases, J lost 5 bases, and 8 bases lay in between. The CDR3 sequence is 12 residues long.

There are a few counts of this clonotype. The chain joins TRBV6-6 to TRBJ1-6; no clear D. CDR1 is MNHNY, CDR2 SVGAGI, per germline (reference sequence). V was shortened by 4 bases and J by 14 bases, with 9 bases between the two germline ends. The CDR3 has 11 residues. This chain's CDR3 is CASSSLKALHF. CDR3 nucleotide sequence: TGTGCCAGCAGTTCCCTCAAGGCCCTCCACTTT.

The table lists this clonotype with a few counts. J is TRBJ1-1 and V is TRBV15; a possible D gene is TRBD1 (5 bases). The CDR3 consists of 15 residues. Germline-derived CDR1 and CDR2 are LNHNV and YYDKDF (reference sequence). Trimming stripped 2 bases from V and 1 base from J, with 11 bases between. This CDR3 is CATSRSGTPNTEAFF. The CDR3 region has the DNA TGTGCCACCAGCAGAAGCGGGACCCCGAACACTGAAGCTTTCTTT.

This chain's CDR3 is CASSVSSVGVEETQYF. For the CDR3, the DNA is TGTGCCAGCAGCGTATCGTCCGTCGGGGTGGAAGAGACCCAGTACTTC. The chain carries TRBV9 and TRBJ2-5; the D gene is possibly TRBD2 (5 bases). Germline V gene data show CDR1 as SGDLS and CDR2 as YYNGEE. The CDR3 contains 16 residues. The V end was cut by 1 base, the J end by 3 bases, with 16 bases between.

There are a few counts of this clonotype. The chain has TRBV18 and TRBJ2-1; 8 bases fit TRBD2. The CDR3 extends over 15 amino acids. J lost 8 bases, V lost 3 bases, and 9 bases had no gene match. The germline V gene has CDR1 KGHSH and CDR2 LQKENI. The CDR3 sequence is CASSPGTRSPDEQFF. DNA for the CDR3: TGTGCCAGCTCACCGGGGACTAGGTCCCCGGATGAGCAGTTCTTC.

There are a few counts of this clonotype. The V and J genes are TRBV20-1 and TRBJ1-2, with TRBD1 matching 9 bases. V lost 5 bases, J lost 0 bases, and 10 bases stayed unmatched. Germline values: CDR1 DFQATT, CDR2 SNEGSKA (reference sequence). CDR3 length: 16 amino acids. CDR3 sequence (DNA): TGCAGTGCTCCTGTAAGGACAGGGGCCACTAACTATGGCTACACCTTC. Translation: CSAPVRTGATNYGYTF.

V is TRBV15 and J is TRBJ2-3; D possibly corresponds to TRBD1 (5 bases). Trimming shortened V by 4 bases and J by 6 bases, and 26 bases separated the two germline ends. Per the germline V gene, CDR1 is LNHNV and CDR2 is YYDKDF (reference sequence). This CDR3 has 18 amino acids. CDR3 residues: CATSNSNGQQGILDTQYF. CDR3 in DNA: TGTGCCACCAGCAACTCCAACGGCCAGCAGGGAATATTGGATACGCAGTATTTT.

The J gene is TRBJ2-2, the V gene TRBV4-3; unclear D gene. The germline CDR1 and CDR2 sequences are LGHNA and YSLEER. This CDR3 has 14 amino acids. The ends were cut back, 4 bases at V and 5 bases at J, with 11 bases in the middle. The CDR3 here is CASSPGRVTGELFF. The CDR3 DNA reads as TGCGCCAGCAGCCCCGGACGGGTAACCGGGGAGCTGTTTTTT.

V is TRBV6-5 and J is TRBJ2-3; possible D gene TRBD2, 5 bases. This CDR3 is 16 amino acids long. Trimming took 4 bases from V and 3 from J, leaving 17 bases between them. The germline gives CDR1 MNHEY, CDR2 SVGAGI. The CDR3 loop reads CASSSWREEATDTQYF. In nucleotides, the CDR3 is TGTGCCAGCAGTTCGTGGAGAGAGGAGGCAACAGATACGCAGTATTTT.

This clonotype was counted ten times or more. V is TRBV7-8 and J is TRBJ2-7; D is unresolved. This CDR3 contains 15 residues. The V gene lost 1 base and the J gene lost 6 bases, with 16 bases spanning the gap. Germline CDR1 is SGHVS and CDR2 is FQNEAQ. The CDR3 sequence: CASSLDGLGTGEQYF. In DNA form, the CDR3 reads TGTGCCAGCAGCTTAGATGGCCTGGGAACGGGCGAGCAGTACTTC.

Ten or more counts support this clonotype. The chain joins TRBV27 to TRBJ2-1, with 7 bases that match TRBD1. CDR3 length equals 16 residues. Germline V gene data show CDR1 as MNHEY and CDR2 as SMNVEV (reference sequence). Trimming cost V 0 bases and J 7 bases; bases outside gene matches: 9. CDR3 sequence: CASSLSKGAGVNEQFF. The DNA of the CDR3 is TGTGCCAGCAGTTTATCTAAGGGGGCTGGAGTGAATGAGCAGTTCTTC.

A few counts support this clonotype. One end of the junction does not line up with germline, which may come from a read error. The chain joins TRBV11-2 to TRBJ1-2; TRBD1 might be the D (5 bases). The CDR3 spans 14 residues. Germline CDR1 is SGHAT and CDR2 is FQNNGV. The CDR3 coding sequence is TGTGCCAGCAGCGACAGCGGGGAAAACTCTGGCTACACCTTC. It translates to CASSDSGENSGYTF.